This paragraph covers one TCR beta chain sequence. Its antigen is as yet unknown. The PCR ran on 60 Vbeta and 13 Jbeta primers. The protocol was immunoSEQ multiplex PCR, while the TCRdb copy is restricted to in-frame clones and leaves out a portion. Here the sample table reports 140,000 or so clones. These data belong to a study of cytomegalovirus exposure and HLA in healthy donors. Study-wide background: Earlier, 100 million to 120 million unique TCR beta sequences were recovered from some 200 million T cells by an analysis.

From germline, CDR1 is LNHDA and CDR2 SQIVND (reference sequence). The CDR3 runs to 17 residues. The V segment lost 9 bases and the J segment 5 bases; nucleotides outside the gene matches: 14. The study's findings and limits: Rarity characterized most TCR sequences, yet some public TCRs appeared in many donors. Accurate HLA-A and HLA-B prediction from TCR beta sequences was reported for most subjects.

This clonotype originated in a male donor in good health and CMV-seronegative. The source material was PBMCs. V usage is TRBV19 and J usage is TRBJ2-2, with 11 bases aligning to TRBD2. CDR3 DNA: TGTGCCAGCTCCGGGACTAGCGGTTTTTCGGGGACCGGGGAGCTGTTTTTT. Translated: CASSGTSGFSGTGELFF. The full variable domain, with the rest looked up from reference TRBV19 and TRBJ2-2, is DGGITQSPKYLFRKEGQNVTLSCEQNLNHDAMYWYRQDPGQGLRLIYYSQIVNDFQKGDIAEGYSVSREKKESFPLTVTSAQKNPTAFYLCASSGTSGFSGTGELFFGEGSRLTVL.